Listed below are T cell receptor beta chains from one sample, sequenced in a study of blood T cell repertoires in COVID-19. Assay used: immunoSEQ multiplex PCR; TCRdb lists only in-frame clones, some missing. The profile shows 50,000 to 75,000 clones, approximately 80% of them singletons. The sample was peripheral blood. The origin of the receptors is a woman of 80 years or more with active or convalescent COVID-19. CDR3s include the opening cysteine and the closing phenylalanine or tryptophan. A D gene is named only where the DNA matches it firmly. Clone size is stated in some rows and not others, as once, few, many or a class when expanded.

CDR3: CASSLGATGGSRGTEAFF
DNA: TGTGCCAGCAGCTTAGGAGCGACAGGGGGCTCTAGAGGCACTGAAGCTTTCTTT
D: TRBD1
size: -
V: TRBV7-9
J: TRBJ1-1

CDR3: CASSFGSNQPQHF
DNA: TGTGCCAGCAGTTTCGGTAGCAATCAGCCCCAGCATTTT
D: -
size: -
V: TRBV6-5
J: TRBJ1-5

CDR3: CAISDPSIRVPGNTIYF
DNA: TGTGCCATCAGTGACCCCTCCATCCGGGTACCAGGAAACACCATATATTTT
D: -
size: once
V: TRBV10-3
J: TRBJ1-3

CDR3: CASSLSGEGTEAFF
DNA: TGCGCCAGCAGCTTGTCCGGGGAGGGCACTGAAGCTTTCTTT
D: -
size: -
V: TRBV5-1
J: TRBJ1-1

CDR3: CASSATGQGGINSPLHF
DNA: TGTGCCAGCAGCGCAACCGGACAGGGTGGGATTAATTCACCCCTCCACTTT
D: TRBD1
size: -
V: TRBV7-3
J: TRBJ1-6

CDR3: CASTRGGGLYGYTF
DNA: TGTGCCAGCACTCGGGGAGGGGGACTCTATGGCTACACCTTC
D: -
size: -
V: TRBV6-5
J: TRBJ1-2

CDR3: CASSLVGGAFNYGYTF
DNA: TGTGCCAGCAGCTTGGTGGGGGGGGCTTTTAACTATGGCTACACCTTC
D: -
size: -
V: TRBV11-2
J: TRBJ1-2

CDR3: CASSQGRATGETQYF
DNA: TGCGCCAGCAGCCAAGGGAGGGCTACCGGCGAGACCCAGTACTTC
D: -
size: -
V: TRBV4-1
J: TRBJ2-5

CDR3: CASSDDRTEAFF
DNA: TGTGCCAGCAGCGATGACAGGACTGAAGCTTTCTTT
D: -
size: -
V: TRBV7-6
J: TRBJ1-1

CDR3: CASSPQGPHENSPLHF
DNA: TGCGCCAGCAGCCCACAGGGGCCGCACGAGAATTCACCCCTCCACTTT
D: TRBD1
size: -
V: TRBV5-1
J: TRBJ1-6

CDR3: CASSGASGGLYTVNTEAFF
DNA: TGCGCCAGCAGTGGAGCATCCGGGGGTTTATATACAGTGAACACTGAAGCTTTCTTT
D: -
size: once
V: TRBV10-1
J: TRBJ1-1

CDR3: CASSEGGEQYF
DNA: TGTGCCAGCAGTGAAGGGGGAGAACAGTACTTC
D: -
size: -
V: TRBV6-1
J: TRBJ2-7

CDR3: CASSRQVNTEAFF
DNA: TGTGCCAGCAGTCGACAGGTGAACACTGAAGCTTTCTTT
D: -
size: once
V: TRBV6-6
J: TRBJ1-1

CDR3: CASSFGQEGAPLHF
DNA: TGTGCCAGCAGTTTTGGACAGGAGGGTGCACCCCTCCACTTT
D: TRBD1
size: -
V: TRBV6-5
J: TRBJ1-6

CDR3: CSVEERRRSNYGYTF
DNA: TGCAGCGTTGAAGAACGTCGCCGGTCAAATTATGGCTACACCTTC
D: -
size: -
V: TRBV29-1
J: TRBJ1-2

CDR3: CASSQPGTTSSYEQYF
DNA: TGTGCCAGCAGTCAGCCCGGGACTACTAGCTCCTACGAGCAGTACTTC
D: TRBD2
size: -
V: TRBV25-1
J: TRBJ2-7

CDR3: CASSFRARSGPGYNEQFF
DNA: TGTGCCAGCAGCTTCCGAGCAAGGTCCGGCCCGGGGTACAATGAGCAGTTCTTC
D: -
size: -
V: TRBV11-2
J: TRBJ2-1

CDR3: CASSLPGLAGGGEQFF
DNA: TGTGCCAGCAGCTTGCCTGGTCTAGCGGGGGGTGGTGAGCAGTTCTTC
D: TRBD2
size: -
V: TRBV13
J: TRBJ2-1

CDR3: CASSIGQNTEAFF
DNA: TGTGCCAGTAGTATTGGGCAGAACACTGAAGCTTTCTTT
D: -
size: -
V: TRBV19
J: TRBJ1-1

CDR3: CAWTAGGYEQYF
DNA: TGTGCCTGGACTGCGGGGGGGTACGAGCAGTACTTC
D: TRBD2
size: few
V: TRBV30
J: TRBJ2-7

CDR3: CASREPGATQEQYF
DNA: TGCGCCAGCAGGGAGCCCGGAGCCACGCAGGAGCAGTACTTC
D: -
size: few
V: TRBV10-2
J: TRBJ2-7

CDR3: CATSFLMTGGVREQFF
DNA: TGTGCCACCAGTTTCTTGATGACAGGGGGGGTTAGGGAGCAGTTCTTC
D: TRBD1
size: once
V: TRBV15
J: TRBJ2-1

CDR3: CAWGTGAPYGYTF
DNA: TGTGCCTGGGGGACTGGTGCCCCATATGGCTACACCTTC
D: -
size: few
V: TRBV30
J: TRBJ1-2

CDR3: CASSLQGERGQRKQYF
DNA: TGTGCCAGCAGCTTACAGGGGGAAAGGGGGCAAAGGAAGCAGTACTTC
D: TRBD1
size: -
V: TRBV5-4
J: TRBJ2-7

CDR3: CASSYRGRGQPQHF
DNA: TGTGCCAGCAGTTACAGGGGGCGAGGTCAGCCCCAGCATTTT
D: TRBD1
size: -
V: TRBV2
J: TRBJ1-5

CDR3: CASSEGTGDLSGNTIYF
DNA: TGTGCCAGCAGTGAGGGGACAGGGGACCTCTCTGGAAACACCATATATTTT
D: TRBD1
size: -
V: TRBV6-1
J: TRBJ1-3

CDR3: CASGPMRATNEKLFF
DNA: TGTGCCAGTGGGCCCATGAGAGCAACTAATGAAAAACTGTTTTTT
D: -
size: few
V: TRBV2
J: TRBJ1-4

CDR3: CARSTHPKTGNYGYTF
DNA: TGTGCCAGAAGCACCCACCCCAAGACAGGGAACTATGGCTACACCTTC
D: TRBD1
size: -
V: TRBV5-3
J: TRBJ1-2

CDR3: CASGSPSTTSGESSGGELFF
DNA: TGTGCTAGTGGTTCGCCTTCGACAACTAGCGGGGAAAGTTCGGGCGGGGAGCTGTTTTTT
D: TRBD2
size: once
V: TRBV12-5
J: TRBJ2-2

CDR3: CASSSTNSNAFF
DNA: TGTGCCAGCAGTTCCACGAATTCTAACGCTTTCTTT
D: -
size: -
V: TRBV28
J: TRBJ1-1

CDR3: CASLPKGGIDSNYGYTF
DNA: TGTGCCAGCCTACCTAAAGGGGGAATTGACTCTAACTATGGCTACACCTTC
D: -
size: -
V: TRBV27
J: TRBJ1-2

CDR3: CASTIRGEQFF
DNA: TGTGCCAGCACCATTAGGGGGGAGCAGTTCTTC
D: -
size: once
V: TRBV2
J: TRBJ2-1

CDR3: CASSPRGQSYGYTF
DNA: TGTGCCAGCAGTCCCCGGGGACAGAGCTATGGCTACACCTTC
D: TRBD1
size: -
V: TRBV2
J: TRBJ1-2

CDR3: CASSTPGGYSPLHF
DNA: TGTGCCAGCAGTACCCCGGGGGGGTATTCACCCCTCCACTTT
D: -
size: few
V: TRBV28
J: TRBJ1-6

CDR3: CSTGQGYEQYF
DNA: TGCAGTACAGGACAGGGCTACGAGCAGTACTTC
D: TRBD1
size: -
V: TRBV20-1
J: TRBJ2-7

CDR3: CASSGGLNTEAFF
DNA: TGTGCCAGCAGCGGGGGGTTGAACACTGAAGCTTTCTTT
D: -
size: few
V: TRBV5-4
J: TRBJ1-1

CDR3: CASSREGGIIDYGYTF
DNA: TGTGCCAGTAGCCGAGAGGGGGGGATCATTGACTATGGCTACACCTTC
D: -
size: -
V: TRBV19
J: TRBJ1-2

CDR3: CAREGDYSTDTQYF
DNA: TGTGCCAGAGAAGGAGACTATAGCACAGATACGCAGTATTTT
D: -
size: few
V: TRBV2
J: TRBJ2-3

CDR3: CASSQDRQAGGRDSPLHF
DNA: TGCGCCAGCAGCCAAGATAGGCAGGCCGGGGGTCGGGATTCACCCCTCCACTTT
D: -
size: -
V: TRBV4-1
J: TRBJ1-6

CDR3: CASSEQGRASYEQYF
DNA: TGTGCCAGCAGTGAACAGGGCAGGGCCTCCTACGAGCAGTACTTC
D: -
size: -
V: TRBV6-1
J: TRBJ2-7

CDR3: CASSLGQGAIQPQHF
DNA: TGTGCCAGCAGCTTAGGACAGGGGGCGATTCAGCCCCAGCATTTT
D: TRBD1
size: -
V: TRBV13
J: TRBJ1-5

CDR3: CASSQRGRDTEAFF
DNA: TGTGCCAGCAGCCAAAGAGGCAGGGACACTGAAGCTTTCTTT
D: -
size: few
V: TRBV7-2
J: TRBJ1-1

CDR3: CASSYSIVRGETQYF
DNA: TGTGCCAGCAGTTACTCGATCGTCCGAGGAGAGACCCAGTACTTC
D: -
size: -
V: TRBV6-5
J: TRBJ2-5

CDR3: CASSENLGIRSYGYTF
DNA: TGTGCCAGCAGTGAAAACCTCGGTATAAGGAGCTATGGCTACACCTTC
D: -
size: -
V: TRBV6-1
J: TRBJ1-2

CDR3: CASSLHQGVGTEAFF
DNA: TGTGCCAGCAGCCTACACCAGGGTGTTGGCACTGAAGCTTTCTTT
D: -
size: -
V: TRBV11-2
J: TRBJ1-1

CDR3: CASSAGGGYGYTF
DNA: TGTGCCAGCAGCGCCGGGGGGGGCTATGGCTACACCTTC
D: -
size: -
V: TRBV9
J: TRBJ1-2

CDR3: CASSEGSPQGTRETQYF
DNA: TGTGCCAGCAGTGAAGGGTCCCCTCAGGGTACGAGAGAGACCCAGTACTTC
D: -
size: -
V: TRBV6-1
J: TRBJ2-5